Sequencing of this T cell receptor (beta chain) was carried out in a study of blood T cell repertoires in COVID-19. Study overall: There were acute and convalescent COVID-19 samples, and they came from the United States, Italy and Spain. From T cells, B-cell-depleted T cells, or PBMCs came the material, which was cDNA or gDNA.

Seattle researchers signed up patients amid active infection and tracked them longitudinally. Original data processing: Amplified reference gene primers provided the basis for estimating nucleated cell counts. This table comes from immunoSEQ multiplex PCR, and its TCRdb copy is limited to in-frame clones, with some not included. The V and J calls and clone size are taken from that table; D and trimming were inferred from the DNA. The sample shows some 350,000 clones, 87% of them seen only once. The junction had 3 bases not matched to a gene; V was cut back by 5 bases and J by 1 base. Germline loops: CDR1 SNHLY, CDR2 FYNNEI. The CDR3 spans 14 residues.

The rearrangement links TRBV2 to TRBJ1-1; 8 bases are a match to TRBD1. This TCR was recovered from a woman in her forties or fifties with COVID-19, enrolled during active disease. Source material: peripheral blood. The CDR3 loop is CASSRQGKNTEAFF. The DNA for the CDR3 is TGTGCCAGCAGTCGACAGGGGAAGAACACTGAAGCTTTCTTT.